A selection of T cell receptor beta chains follows, all from one sample in a study of blood T cell repertoires in COVID-19. The protocol was immunoSEQ multiplex PCR, while the TCRdb copy is restricted to in-frame clones and leaves out a portion. Here the sample spans about 330,000 clones, about 87% being singletons. Sequencing was done on a sample of peripheral blood. The source is a man aged 30-40 years with COVID-19, enrolled during active disease. Each CDR3 is given with its conserved first and last residue. The D gene is left open where the match is weak. The size field is filled for only some rows; it gives once, few, many or a size class.

size,D,V,J,CDR3,DNA
-,-,TRBV6-2/TRBV6-3,TRBJ2-7,CASSYSGRYEQYF,TGTGCCAGCAGTTACTCAGGGAGGTACGAGCAGTACTTC
-,TRBD2,TRBV5-1,TRBJ2-1,CASSLGLAGANEQFF,TGCGCCAGCAGCTTGGGACTAGCGGGAGCCAATGAGCAGTTCTTC
once,-,TRBV12-5,TRBJ1-2,CASGLNPGQGGYTF,TGTGCTAGTGGTTTGAACCCAGGGCAGGGTGGCTACACCTTC
few,TRBD1,TRBV2,TRBJ1-5,CASMPNPLDRVVRPQHF,TGTGCCAGCATGCCCAACCCCCTCGACAGGGTGGTAAGGCCCCAGCATTTT
-,-,TRBV7-9,TRBJ2-5,CASSRNTGGETQYF,TGTGCCAGCAGTCGAAACACCGGCGGAGAGACCCAGTACTTC
few,-,TRBV4-2,TRBJ2-5,CASSQRDSQETQYF,TGTGCCAGCAGCCAACGGGACTCCCAAGAGACCCAGTACTTC
-,-,TRBV6-5,TRBJ2-5,CASSESGARETQYF,TGTGCCAGCAGCGAGTCAGGGGCCAGGGAGACCCAGTACTTC
-,-,TRBV6-5,TRBJ2-7,CASSYSGRFTYEQYF,TGTGCCAGCAGTTACTCGGGCAGATTCACCTACGAGCAGTACTTC
-,TRBD2,TRBV28,TRBJ2-1,CAIGASGGVGYNEQFF,TGTGCCATCGGGGCCAGCGGGGGGGTTGGTTACAATGAGCAGTTCTTC
-,-,TRBV4-3,TRBJ2-2,CASSLLTGGGELFF,TGCGCCAGCAGCCTTTTGACAGGAGGCGGGGAGCTGTTTTTT
-,-,TRBV18,TRBJ1-3,CASSSGGADSGNTIYF,TGTGCCAGCTCCTCCGGTGGGGCAGACTCTGGAAACACCATATATTTT
-,-,TRBV18,TRBJ1-3,CASSPREGSSGNTIYF,TGTGCCAGCTCACCACGGGAGGGAAGTTCTGGAAACACCATATATTTT
-,-,TRBV18,TRBJ1-4,CASSPPGGAGEKLFF,TGTGCCAGCTCACCACCGGGGGGGGCTGGCGAAAAACTGTTTTTT
-,TRBD1,TRBV5-1,TRBJ2-7,CASSLRGQGSYEQYF,TGCGCCAGCAGCCTGCGGGGACAGGGCTCCTACGAGCAGTACTTC
-,-,TRBV5-4,TRBJ2-1,CASSFQVSDNEQFF,TGTGCCAGCAGCTTTCAGGTATCGGACAATGAGCAGTTCTTC
-,TRBD2,TRBV4-3,TRBJ2-2,CASSQSLLAGAGELFF,TGCGCCAGCAGCCAGAGCCTCCTAGCGGGAGCCGGGGAGCTGTTTTTT
-,-,TRBV4-3,TRBJ2-1,CASSQDLPLRNEQFF,TGCGCCAGCAGCCAAGATCTACCCTTGAGGAATGAGCAGTTCTTC
-,TRBD1,TRBV13,TRBJ1-6,CASRRSGTADNSPLHF,TGTGCCAGCAGGCGCTCCGGGACAGCTGATAATTCACCCCTCCACTTT
-,-,TRBV19,TRBJ2-2,CASSPGGISTGELFF,TGTGCCAGTAGCCCAGGGGGGATTAGCACCGGGGAGCTGTTTTTT
-,-,TRBV5-1,TRBJ1-1,CASSLSLNTEAFF,TGCGCCAGCAGCTTGAGCCTGAACACTGAAGCTTTCTTT
-,-,TRBV7-2,TRBJ1-5,CASSQATGFNQPQHF,TGTGCCAGCAGTCAAGCGACAGGCTTCAATCAGCCCCAGCATTTT